This TCR beta chain originates from a study of T cell responses to AZD1222 COVID-19 vaccine. Whole-study context: Second-dose groups at about 4 or about 12 weeks were pooled.

Assay used: immunoSEQ multiplex PCR; TCRdb lists only in-frame clones, some missing. Of approximately 91,000 clones listed, approximately 90% are singletons. CDR3 size: 14 residues. V lost 3 bases, J lost 0 bases, and 7 bases lay in between. Germline CDR1 is SGHRS and CDR2 is YFSETQ. Here the sequenced sample was peripheral blood, taken on day 0 of AZD1222 vaccination. This clonotype was sampled from an adult in good health. This chain links TRBV5-1 with TRBJ1-3; D uncertain. In DNA form, the CDR3 reads TGCGCCAGCAGCTCTCCAGGCTCTGGAAACACCATATATTTT. This encodes CASSSPGSGNTIYF.